The clone carrying this T cell receptor beta chain has a single count. Antigen specificity is unknown. cDNA serving as the sequencing template came from extracted, reverse transcribed RNA. Profiling relied on immunoSEQ multiplex PCR, and the TCRdb table lists in-frame clones only, not all of them. The profile shows about 150,000 clones, 85% to 90% of them singletons. CD4+ and CD8+ T cells were sorted from PBMCs. This sample stems from a study of CD8+ T cells in alopecia areata. Whole-study context: Twice daily, treated patients received 5 to 10 mg of oral tofacitinib. Study-level results: Lesional scalp, especially alopecia totalis/universalis, showed higher clonality than normal scalp. With patients, TCR sharing proved less clear than in mice, a difference possibly related to HLA.

This sequence originates from a human donor with alopecia areata. The starting material was CD8+ T cells sorted from blood, obtained at week 0.

The CDR3 here is CASSQDPDTSSYNEQFF. CDR3 sequence (DNA): TGCGCCAGCAGCCAAGACCCCGACACTAGCTCCTACAATGAGCAGTTCTTC. V usage is TRBV4-1 and J usage is TRBJ2-1, with a weak D call TRBD2 (5 bases). Deletions cut 0 bases from V and 0 bases from J, with 12 bases between. The CDR3 spans 17 residues. Germline V gives CDR1 MGHRA, CDR2 YSYEKL.